The T cell receptor beta chain under discussion was sequenced for a study of control samples from healthy donors and cancer patients. CDR1 and CDR2 (germline): LGHDT, YNNKEL (reference sequence). V lost 1 base, J lost 3 bases, and 10 bases lay in between. This CDR3 spans 16 amino acids. Some clones are missing from TCRdb's copy, which holds only in-frame ones; the method was immunoSEQ multiplex PCR. The table records around 94,000 clones, about 88% of them present only once. This receptor was obtained from a woman aged 50 to 60 in good health. Material: blood. The V call is TRBV3-1 (or the pseudogene TRBV3-2), the J call TRBJ2-6, with D possibly TRBD1 on 5 matching bases. Here the CDR3 DNA reads TGTGCCAGCAGCCAAGTCCAGGGATTTGGGGCCAACGTCCTGACTTTC. Translating it yields CASSQVQGFGANVLTF.